These 13 T cell receptor beta chains originate from one sample sequenced in a study of cytomegalovirus exposure and HLA in healthy donors. The PCR made use of 60 Vbeta and 13 Jbeta primers. Method: immunoSEQ multiplex PCR; TCRdb's copy keeps in-frame clones and lacks some. The data show 100,000 to 150,000 clones, 81% seen once. Sequenced sample: PBMCs. These receptors were taken from a man aged 18-30 years in good health and CMV-seropositive.

This clone was seen a handful of times. This chain links TRBV4-3 with TRBJ2-2, with TRBD2 matching over 8 bases. The CDR3 sequence is 16 residues long. In germline, CDR1 is LGHNA, CDR2 YSLEER. V lost 4 bases to trimming and J lost 0 bases; unmatched junction nucleotides: 4. The CDR3 DNA sequence: TGCGCCAGCAGCCGGCGGGGGGACGCGAACACCGGGGAGCTGTTTTTT. This codes for CASSRRGDANTGELFF.

CDR3 sequence: CASSQLAGGGGDEQFF. As DNA, the CDR3 is TGTGCCAGCAGCCAACTAGCGGGCGGGGGGGGCGATGAGCAGTTCTTC. The chain joins TRBV11-3 to TRBJ2-1; 9 positions match TRBD2. Germline-derived CDR1 and CDR2 are SGHNT and YENEEA. The CDR3 covers 16 residues. With V trimmed by 5 bases and J by 8 bases, 13 bases remained unmatched.

This clone was detected only a few times. The V gene is TRBV5-4, the J gene TRBJ2-5; 8 bases match TRBD2. V dropped 2 bases and J dropped 5; count of bases not matched to a gene: 8. This CDR3 is built from 15 residues. The germline V gene encodes CDR1 SGHNT and CDR2 YYREEE (reference sequence). Written as DNA, the CDR3 is TGTGCCAGCAGCTTACTCGGAGCGGGGGCTGAGACCCAGTACTTC. Its translation: CASSLLGAGAETQYF.

The chain couples TRBV19 to TRBJ2-3; 8 bases map to TRBD2. V shed 6 bases and J 3 bases; nucleotides not matched to a gene: 8. Germline CDR1 LNHDA, CDR2 SQIVND (reference sequence). The length of the CDR3 is 15 residues. DNA for the CDR3: TGTGCCAGTAGATCCGGGGGGGCAACGACAGATACGCAGTATTTT. Its translation: CASRSGGATTDTQYF.

The chain carries TRBV7-6 and TRBJ1-1; D gene unclear. The V end was cut by 2 bases, the J end by 4 bases, with 11 bases between. CDR3 size: 14 residues. In germline, CDR1 is SGHVS, CDR2 FNYEAQ. CDR3 nucleotides: TGTGCCAGCAGCTTATTCGCTTCCAGCACTGAAGCTTTCTTT. Translating it yields CASSLFASSTEAFF.

This clone was observed once. The chain links TRBV6-5 to TRBJ2-7, with 13 nucleotides matching TRBD2. The CDR3 covers 16 residues. Germline CDR1 reads MNHEY; CDR2 reads SVGAGI. V trimming: 0 bases; J trimming: 7 bases; junction bases outside the gene matches: 6. For the CDR3, the DNA is TGTGCCAGCAGTTACTCGCCCCCGGGACTAGCGGGGGAGCAGTACTTC. Translated, it gives CASSYSPPGLAGEQYF.

The chain joins TRBV9 to TRBJ1-4; no firm D call. There are 15 residues in the CDR3. Trimming stripped 2 bases from V and 5 bases from J, with 13 bases between. Looked up from germline, CDR1 is SGDLS and CDR2 is YYNGEE. The CDR3 DNA reads as TGTGCCAGCAGCGTTTACGCCTCGGTGAATGAAAAACTGTTTTTT. It is translated as CASSVYASVNEKLFF.

The J gene is TRBJ2-3, the V gene TRBV5-6; D uncertain. The V end was cut by 4 bases, the J end by 5 bases, with 11 bases between. Germline V lookup: CDR1 SGHDT, CDR2 YYEEEE. The CDR3 runs 13 residues. The CDR3: CASSLKGEDTQYF. CDR3 bases: TGTGCCAGCAGCCTTAAAGGAGAAGATACGCAGTATTTT. The whole variable domain, remainder taken from reference TRBV5-6 and TRBJ2-3, is DAGVTQSPTHLIKTRGQQVTLRCSPKSGHDTVSWYQQALGQGPQFIFQYYEEEERQRGNFPDRFSGHQFPNYSSELNVNALLLGDSALYLCASSLKGEDTQYFGPGTRLTVL.

The chain joins TRBV18 to TRBJ1-2, with TRBD1 identical over 7 bases. Trimming removed 3 bases from V and 0 bases from J; junction bases left unmatched: 7. This CDR3 is 16 amino acids long. The germline V gene encodes CDR1 KGHSH and CDR2 LQKENI. CDR3 loop: CASSPWTGSTNYGYTF. CDR3 nucleotides: TGTGCCAGCTCACCTTGGACAGGAAGTACTAACTATGGCTACACCTTC.

Points on this clone: The germline gene is not matched at one end of the junction; a read error may be the cause. The chain employs TRBV11-2 and TRBJ2-7; the match to TRBD2 covers 9 bases. Germline V gene data show CDR1 as SGHAT and CDR2 as FQNNGV. The CDR3 loop spans 16 amino acids. CDR3 loop: CASSFQGLAGTYEQYF. The CDR3 DNA reads as TGTGCCAGCAGCTTCCAGGGACTAGCCGGGACCTATGAGCAGTACTTC. The whole variable domain, remainder taken from reference TRBV11-2 and TRBJ2-7, is EAGVAQSPRYKIIEKRQSVAFWCNPISGHATLYWYQQILGQGPKLLIQFQNNGVVDDSQLPKDRFSAERLKGVDSTLKIQPAKLEDSAVYLCASSFQGLAGTYEQYFGPGTRLTVT.

In this sample, this clone turned up a few times. This chain joins TRBV7-2 and TRBJ1-5, with D possibly matching TRBD1 (5 bases). This CDR3 has 15 amino acids. Trimming stripped 5 bases from V and 0 bases from J, with 11 bases between. CDR1 is SGHTA, CDR2 FQGNSA, per germline. This CDR3 is CASSKDSFSNQPQHF. The CDR3 nucleotides read TGTGCCAGCAGCAAAGACAGTTTTAGCAATCAGCCCCAGCATTTT.

V usage is TRBV27 and J usage is TRBJ2-3, with D unresolved. V was clipped by 0 bases and J by 2 bases, with 6 bases between them. The CDR3 spans 14 residues. The germline gives CDR1 MNHEY, CDR2 SMNVEV (reference sequence). The CDR3 region has the DNA TGTGCCAGCAGTTTATCGACTTCCACAGATACGCAGTATTTT. Protein sequence: CASSLSTSTDTQYF.

V usage is TRBV28 and J usage is TRBJ1-1; D is unresolved. This CDR3 is built from 15 residues. V was trimmed by 6 bases and J by 4 bases, leaving 18 bases between them. Germline V lookup: CDR1 MDHEN, CDR2 SYDVKM. In DNA form, the CDR3 reads TGTGCCAGCAGCCGTGGAGGTGCTCTCCCCACTGAAGCTTTCTTT. Its protein is CASSRGGALPTEAFF.